The 19 T cell receptor beta chains presented below share a single source sample, sequenced in a study of response to subunit inactivated influenza vaccine. MiXCR, run by TCRdb on the RT-PCR reads, gives a single entry per CDR3 protein. Of 650,000 to 800,000 distinct CDR3 sequences listed, about 14% are singletons. The input for sequencing was PBMCs from blood, taken 14 to 15 days before vaccination. Receptors originate from a man aged 45-65 years who received an inactivated influenza vaccine.

This clonotype was found a few times. The chain is built from TRBV12-3 or TRBV12-4 and TRBJ1-5, with D perhaps TRBD1 (5 bases). The CDR3 length is 14 residues. Trimming shortened V by 0 bases and J by 4 bases, and 7 bases separated the two germline ends. Here the CDR3 reads CASSLAGVNQPQHF. CDR3 sequence (DNA): TGTGCCAGCAGTTTAGCAGGGGTGAATCAGCCCCAGCATTTT.

At least ten counts were recorded for this clonotype. The chain recombines TRBV5-1 with TRBJ2-3; tentative D call: TRBD1 (6 bases). The CDR3 runs 14 residues. Germline V CDR1 and CDR2: SGHRS, YFSETQ. The ends were cut back, 4 bases at V and 1 base at J, with 10 bases in the middle. For the CDR3, the DNA is TGCGCCAGCAGCCGACAGGACCGCACAGATACGCAGTATTTT. Its translation is CASSRQDRTDTQYF.

This clonotype was recorded a few times. The rearrangement uses TRBV7-2 and TRBJ1-2, with D uncertain. Germline CDR1 and CDR2: SGHTA and FQGNSA. The CDR3 spans 14 residues. Trimming removed 1 base from V and 6 bases from J, with 12 bases in between. In DNA, the CDR3 is TGTGCCAGCAGCTTAGTGTGGAAGGGTGATGGCTACACCTTC. Its translation: CASSLVWKGDGYTF.

There are a few counts of this clonotype. The chain recombines TRBV5-1 with TRBJ2-5, with a possible D match to TRBD1 (5 bases). V lost 0 bases and J lost 4, with 13 bases in between. CDR1 and CDR2 (germline): SGHRS, YFSETQ. CDR3 length: 15 residues. CDR3 protein: CASSLVGRATETQYF. CDR3 DNA sequence: TGCGCCAGCAGCTTGGTGGGCAGGGCGACAGAGACCCAGTACTTC.

This clonotype was picked up a small number of times. V usage is TRBV6-1 and J usage is TRBJ2-7; D possibly uses TRBD1 or TRBD2 (5 bases each). The V gene's germline CDR1 is MNHNS and CDR2 SASEGT. Trimming shortened V by 8 bases and J by 2 bases, and 16 bases separated the two germline ends. This CDR3 has 14 residues. CDR3 bases: TGTGCCAGCCTTCGGGCAGGGAGAACCTACGAGCAGTACTTC. It encodes CASLRAGRTYEQYF.

This clonotype was observed a few times. The J gene is TRBJ2-2, the V gene TRBV7-8; D is unclear. Germline values: CDR1 SGHVS, CDR2 FQNEAQ. Trimming cost V 5 bases and J 4 bases, with 14 bases left between them. The CDR3 spans 15 residues. The CDR3 DNA reads as TGTGCCAGCAGCGCCCGGTTCGTGGGCACCGGGGAGCTGTTTTTT. Translation gives CASSARFVGTGELFF. Using reference TRBV7-8 and TRBJ2-2 for the parts outside the CDR3, the full variable domain is GAGVSQSPRYKVAKRGQDVALRCDPISGHVSLFWYQQALGQGPEFLTYFQNEAQLDKSGLPSDRFFAERPEGSVSTLKIQRTQQEDSAVYLCASSARFVGTGELFFGEGSRLTVL.

This clonotype was counted a few times. The J gene is TRBJ1-2, the V gene TRBV12-3 or TRBV12-4; 11 bases align to TRBD1. V lost 6 bases and J lost 12; bases outside the gene matches: 9. This CDR3 has 13 amino acids. CDR3 residues: CASRFSGQGENTF. The CDR3 DNA follows: TGTGCCAGCAGGTTTTCGGGACAGGGGGAAAACACCTTC.

The chain combines TRBV20-1 with TRBJ2-3, with D perhaps TRBD2 (5 bases). This CDR3 region has 14 residues. Looked up from germline, CDR1 is DFQATT and CDR2 is SNEGSKA (reference sequence). V was clipped by 3 bases and J by 4 bases, with 14 bases between them. The chain's CDR3 is CSARAGYVPDTQYF. Written as DNA, the CDR3 is TGCAGTGCTAGGGCGGGTTACGTCCCAGATACGCAGTATTTT.

The CDR3 coding sequence is TGCAGTGCCCAGCCCGGGACAGAGACCTCACCCCTCCACTTT. Translated: CSAQPGTETSPLHF. The rearrangement links TRBV20-1 to TRBJ1-6; TRBD1 matches at 7 bases. The CDR3 has 14 amino acids. Germline CDR1 DFQATT, CDR2 SNEGSKA (reference sequence). Trimming took 6 bases from V and 10 from J; bases not matched to a gene: 12.

This clonotype was detected a few times. The gene calls are TRBV5-1 and TRBJ1-3; 9 bases map to TRBD1. The CDR3 is 17 residues long. V lost 0 bases to trimming and J lost 2 bases; unmatched junction nucleotides: 6. Germline assignment: CDR1 SGHRS and CDR2 YFSETQ. As DNA, the CDR3 is TGCGCCAGCAGCTTGGATCACAGGGGGCAAGCTGGAAACACCATATATTTT. Translation gives CASSLDHRGQAGNTIYF.

There are a few counts of this clonotype. V usage is TRBV12-3 or TRBV12-4 and J usage is TRBJ2-5, with D perhaps being TRBD1 or TRBD2 (5 bases each). The V gene lost 4 bases and the J gene lost 7 bases, with 19 bases spanning the gap. The CDR3 totals 15 residues. CDR3 loop: CASSYLELGTSTQYF. The DNA for the CDR3 is TGTGCCAGCAGTTATTTGGAGTTGGGGACCTCGACCCAGTACTTC.

The table lists this clonotype with many counts. The chain couples TRBV18 to TRBJ2-7, with no clear D. The V and J ends lost 3 bases and 0 bases respectively, with 3 bases between them. This CDR3 is built from 12 residues. The germline V gene encodes CDR1 KGHSH and CDR2 LQKENI. The CDR3 reads CASSPASYEQYF. Written as DNA, the CDR3 is TGTGCCAGCTCACCCGCCTCCTACGAGCAGTACTTC.

This clonotype showed up many times. V and J are TRBV9 and TRBJ2-7, with no clear D. The CDR3 spans 14 residues. Germline CDR1 SGDLS, CDR2 YYNGEE. V dropped 3 bases and J dropped 5 bases, with 15 bases sitting between them. CDR3 residues: CASSAGPLGNEQYF. CDR3 nucleotides: TGTGCCAGCAGCGCCGGTCCCCTCGGCAACGAGCAGTACTTC. Variable domain in full (rest from reference TRBV9 and TRBJ2-7): DSGVTQTPKHLITATGQRVTLRCSPRSGDLSVYWYQQSLDQGLQFLIQYYNGEERAKGNILERFSAQQFPDLHSELNLSSLELGDSALYFCASSAGPLGNEQYFGPGTRLTVT.

This clonotype turned up a few times. The chain couples TRBV7-1 to TRBJ2-2, with 14 bases aligning to TRBD2. TRBV7-1 is identified as an open reading frame with a role that is uncertain. The CDR3 is 22 amino acids. After removal of 3 bases from V and 3 bases from J, the junction contained 18 bases not matched to a gene. CDR3 in amino acids: CASSSRQTGMGLAGAHTGELFF. The CDR3 coding sequence is TGTGCCAGCAGCTCCAGACAGACAGGGATGGGACTAGCGGGGGCCCACACCGGGGAGCTGTTTTTT.

The chain has TRBV20-1 and TRBJ2-1; weak D call: TRBD2 (6 bases). This CDR3 has 14 amino acids. Germline V gene lookup returns CDR1 DFQATT and CDR2 SNEGSKA (reference sequence). V was clipped by 4 bases and J by 4 bases, with 14 bases between them. The CDR3 nucleotides read TGCAGTGCTATCCCTAGTGCGGGATACAATGAGCAGTTCTTC. Its protein product is CSAIPSAGYNEQFF.

This clonotype has only a few counts. The chain recombines TRBV20-1 with TRBJ1-2, with 7 bases matching TRBD1. The germline gives CDR1 DFQATT, CDR2 SNEGSKA (reference sequence). The CDR3 runs 14 residues. The ends lost 6 bases at V and 4 bases at J; junction bases unmatched: 11. CDR3 in amino acids: CSAAARQGTYGYTF. The CDR3 DNA reads TGCAGTGCCGCGGCAAGACAGGGAACCTATGGCTACACCTTC.

This clonotype was recorded a few times. The chain links TRBV18 to TRBJ2-3; 7 nucleotides agree with TRBD2. The CDR3 loop spans 16 amino acids. With V trimmed by 3 bases and J by 0 bases, 6 bases remained unmatched. Germline CDR1 reads KGHSH; CDR2 reads LQKENI. For the CDR3, the DNA is TGTGCCAGCTCACCTTCTAGCGGACTTAGCACAGATACGCAGTATTTT. Protein sequence: CASSPSSGLSTDTQYF. The whole variable domain, remainder taken from reference TRBV18 and TRBJ2-3, is NAGVMQNPRHLVRRRGQEARLRCSPMKGHSHVYWYRQLPEEGLKFMVYLQKENIIDESGMPKERFSAEFPKEGPSILRIQQVVRGDSAAYFCASSPSSGLSTDTQYFGPGTRLTVL.

The CDR3 reads CASRPTGHLNYGYTF. The CDR3 DNA reads as TGCGCCAGCAGGCCAACAGGACACCTTAACTATGGCTACACCTTC. The rearrangement links TRBV4-3 to TRBJ1-2; D is possibly TRBD1 (5 bases). The CDR3 sequence is 15 residues long. From germline, CDR1 is LGHNA and CDR2 YSLEER. V lost 6 bases and J lost 1, with 15 bases in between.

The V gene is TRBV6-2 or TRBV6-3, the J gene TRBJ2-1; 8 bases line up with TRBD2. This CDR3 region has 21 residues. CDR1 and CDR2 (germline): MNHEY, SVGEGT. J was trimmed by 4 bases and V by 2 bases; bases with no gene match: 22. The CDR3 DNA follows: TGTGCCAGCAGTTACCGAACAAATGCGTTGAACCTAGCGGGTGTTTACAATGAGCAGTTCTTC. It translates to CASSYRTNALNLAGVYNEQFF.